The 25 T cell receptor beta chains presented below share a single source sample, sequenced in a study of blood T cell repertoires in COVID-19. Method: immunoSEQ multiplex PCR; TCRdb's copy keeps in-frame clones and lacks some. The sample consists of roughly 250,000 clones, about 90% of them appearing once. Sequenced: peripheral blood. These receptors were taken from a man in his 60s who had recovered from COVID-19.

V is TRBV9 and J is TRBJ1-3; D is undetermined. Trimming took 0 bases from V and 3 from J, leaving 10 bases between them. The CDR3 runs to 15 residues. The V gene's germline CDR1 is SGDLS and CDR2 YYNGEE. In DNA, the CDR3 is TGTGCCAGCAGCGTAGGGCGGGGAAGTGGAAACACCATATATTTT. This translates into CASSVGRGSGNTIYF.

The chain employs TRBV24-1 and TRBJ2-7; D is possibly TRBD2 (6 bases). Trimming pared 5 bases from V and 6 bases from J, leaving 19 bases between. The CDR3 totals 15 residues. Germline V gene lookup returns CDR1 KGHDR and CDR2 SFDVKD. CDR3 amino acids: CATSAMGRGRSEQYV. Written as DNA, the CDR3 is TGTGCCACCAGTGCCATGGGGAGAGGGAGGAGCGAGCAGTACGTC.

This clone was detected once. The chain uses TRBV6-5 and TRBJ2-3; D perhaps matches TRBD1 (6 bases). Germline CDR1 and CDR2: MNHEY and SVGAGI. V was pared by 6 bases and J by 3 bases, with 13 bases between. The CDR3 covers 14 residues. CDR3 in DNA: TGTGCCAGCAGAGTCGGAAGGGGGACAGATACGCAGTATTTT. The encoded protein is CASRVGRGTDTQYF.

V is TRBV28 and J is TRBJ2-5; D not certain. CDR1 MDHEN and CDR2 SYDVKM come from the germline V gene. Trimming took 1 base from V and 4 from J, leaving 19 bases between them. The CDR3 sequence is 17 residues long. CDR3 coding DNA: TGTGCCAGCAGTTTATATCCCGCTAAAACGCTCGGAGAGACCCAGTACTTC. It translates to CASSLYPAKTLGETQYF.

This clone was found once. The V and J genes are TRBV12-3 or TRBV12-4 and TRBJ2-7; TRBD1 matches at 7 bases. V dropped 3 bases and J dropped 5; count of bases not matched to a gene: 4. The CDR3 has 13 amino acids. The CDR3 sequence: CASSLRGLDEQYV. The CDR3 coding sequence is TGTGCCAGCAGTTTGAGGGGGCTGGACGAGCAGTACGTC.

As to this clone: The sample carries other DNA sequences with the same CDR3. For the CDR3, the DNA is TGTGCCAGCAGCCGACAGGGGAATCAGCCCCAGCATTTT. It encodes CASSRQGNQPQHF. V is TRBV3-1 (or the pseudogene TRBV3-2) and J is TRBJ1-5, with 8 nucleotides matching TRBD1. Germline V gene data show CDR1 as LGHDT and CDR2 as YNNKEL (reference sequence). After removal of 4 bases from V and 4 bases from J, the junction contained 0 bases not matched to a gene. This CDR3 has 13 amino acids.

V is TRBV5-1 and J is TRBJ2-7; no reliable D call. The V end was cut by 7 bases, the J end by 4 bases, with 18 bases between. The germline gives CDR1 SGHRS, CDR2 YFSETQ. CDR3 length equals 14 residues. DNA for the CDR3: TGCGCCAGCTCAATCCGGCCTACCGGGTACGAGCAGTACTTC. Residues: CASSIRPTGYEQYF.

The V call is TRBV11-2, the J call TRBJ1-5; D uncertain. The CDR3 loop spans 16 amino acids. CDR1 SGHAT and CDR2 FQNNGV come from the germline V gene. The V end lost 0 bases, the J end lost 3 bases, and 12 bases lay between the germline ends. This CDR3 is CASSLDEGIYNQPQHF. CDR3 DNA sequence: TGTGCCAGCAGCTTAGATGAGGGAATCTACAATCAGCCCCAGCATTTT.

The chain combines TRBV7-2 with TRBJ1-4; TRBD1 matches at 10 bases. The CDR3 spans 15 residues. With 1 base clipped from V and 10 bases from J, the junction kept 6 bases outside the gene matches. CDR1 and CDR2 (germline): SGHTA, FQGNSA. CDR3 nucleotide sequence: TGTGCCAGCAGCTTAGTCTGGACAGGGGGAGGAAAACTGTTTTTT. It translates to CASSLVWTGGGKLFF.

The chain recombines TRBV5-1 with TRBJ2-3, with 11 bases lining up with TRBD2. This CDR3 region has 15 residues. The trim removed 1 base at V and 6 bases at J, leaving 4 bases unmatched. Germline lookup yields CDR1 SGHRS and CDR2 YFSETQ. This chain's CDR3 is CASSLTSGSLDTQYF. CDR3 coding DNA: TGCGCCAGCAGCTTGACTAGCGGGAGCCTGGATACGCAGTATTTT.

In nucleotides, the CDR3 is TGTGCCAGCAGTTTGGACAAGAACACCGGGGAGCTGTTTTTT. Its protein is CASSLDKNTGELFF. The rearrangement uses TRBV27 and TRBJ2-2, with D maybe TRBD1 (5 bases). Between the trimmed V and J ends, which lost 3 bases and 1 base, there was a span of 6 bases. This CDR3 contains 14 residues. Per germline, CDR1 MNHEY and CDR2 SMNVEV (reference sequence).

This clone was recorded a few times. The V gene is TRBV2, the J gene TRBJ2-7, with 8 bases fitting TRBD2. The CDR3 contains 13 residues. V shed 4 bases and J 5 bases; nucleotides not matched to a gene: 4. Germline CDR1 and CDR2: SNHLY and FYNNEI. The CDR3 is CASSGTSFNEQYF. CDR3 nucleotides: TGTGCCAGCAGTGGGACTAGCTTCAACGAGCAGTACTTC.

In its sample, this clone was seen once. The chain links TRBV29-1 to TRBJ2-4; TRBD1 aligns across 9 bases. The germline V gene encodes CDR1 SQVTM and CDR2 ANQGSEA. V was clipped by 6 bases and J by 8 bases; unmatched bases: 14. The CDR3 is made up of 15 amino acids. The CDR3 loop reads CSVGDRAVSGDIQYF. For the CDR3, the DNA is TGCAGCGTGGGGGACAGGGCGGTAAGCGGGGACATTCAGTACTTC.

DNA for the CDR3: TGTGCCAGCAGCTTACTAGCGGGGGACTACGAGCAGTACGTC. This encodes CASSLLAGDYEQYV. The rearrangement joins TRBV7-8 to TRBJ2-7; 10 positions match TRBD2. This CDR3 spans 14 amino acids. The germline gives CDR1 SGHVS, CDR2 FQNEAQ. J was trimmed by 3 bases and V by 2 bases; bases with no gene match: 1.

This chain uses TRBV18 with TRBJ2-7; 11 bases align to TRBD1. Trimming took 0 bases from V and 3 from J; bases not matched to a gene: 1. The length of the CDR3 is 15 residues. The germline V gene has CDR1 KGHSH and CDR2 LQKENI. The CDR3 is CASSPPGQGVYEQYF. The DNA for the CDR3 is TGTGCCAGCTCACCACCGGGACAGGGGGTCTACGAGCAGTACTTC.

The chain is built from TRBV7-9 and TRBJ2-1, with TRBD1 identical over 8 bases. This CDR3 spans 14 amino acids. Trimming removed 6 bases from V and 10 bases from J; junction bases left unmatched: 11. The germline gives CDR1 SEHNR, CDR2 FQNEAQ (reference sequence). This chain's CDR3 is CASRSGQGADEQFF. The CDR3 bases are TGTGCCAGCAGAAGCGGACAGGGAGCGGACGAGCAGTTCTTC.

In this sample, this clone turned up a few times. This chain links TRBV14 with TRBJ2-3; tentative D call: TRBD2 (6 bases). The CDR3 has 17 amino acids. In germline, CDR1 is SGHDN, CDR2 FVKESK. Trimming stripped 4 bases from V and 1 base from J, with 18 bases between. The CDR3 DNA reads as TGTGCCAGCAGCCCCGGTACGGGGGAGGTAGGCACAGATACGCAGTATTTT. Protein product: CASSPGTGEVGTDTQYF.

This chain uses TRBV4-2 with TRBJ1-3, with 9 bases fitting TRBD1. The ends lost 7 bases at V and 7 bases at J; junction bases unmatched: 11. CDR1 is LGHNA and CDR2 is YNFKEQ in the germline V gene. This CDR3 comprises 15 residues. Here the CDR3 DNA reads TGTGCCAGCAACCAGAACCCGGGACAGGGCAACACCATATATTTT. Protein: CASNQNPGQGNTIYF.

This rearrangement joins TRBV9 to TRBJ2-2; D gene uncertain. This CDR3 is built from 14 residues. The ends were cut back, 5 bases at V and 3 bases at J, with 11 bases in the middle. From germline, CDR1 is SGDLS and CDR2 YYNGEE. The CDR3 is CASSEVDYTGELFF. CDR3 coding DNA: TGTGCCAGCAGTGAGGTGGATTACACCGGGGAGCTGTTTTTT. Using reference TRBV9 and TRBJ2-2 for the parts outside the CDR3, the full variable domain is DSGVTQTPKHLITATGQRVTLRCSPRSGDLSVYWYQQSLDQGLQFLIQYYNGEERAKGNILERFSAQQFPDLHSELNLSSLELGDSALYFCASSEVDYTGELFFGEGSRLTVL.

This sequence joins TRBV9 and TRBJ1-2; no reliable D call. Between the trimmed V and J ends, which lost 0 bases and 1 base, there was a span of 4 bases. This CDR3 has 13 residues. Germline loops: CDR1 SGDLS, CDR2 YYNGEE. CDR3 sequence (DNA): TGTGCCAGCAGCGTAGTCAGTAACTATGGCTACACCTTC. It codes for CASSVVSNYGYTF.

This rearrangement joins TRBV27 to TRBJ1-2, with TRBD1 identical over 7 bases. The V gene end was trimmed by 4 bases and the J gene end by 3 bases; junction bases not matched to a gene: 14. The V gene's germline CDR1 is MNHEY and CDR2 SMNVEV (reference sequence). The CDR3 length is 17 residues. The CDR3 coding sequence is TGTGCCAGCAGTTCCGCCTACCCGGGACAGATTGACTATGGCTACACCTTC. As protein: CASSSAYPGQIDYGYTF.

The CDR3, as DNA: TGTGCCAGCAACATGCGGGGCACAGATACGCAGTATTTT. It codes for CASNMRGTDTQYF. The V gene is TRBV3-1 (or the pseudogene TRBV3-2), the J gene TRBJ2-3, with D possibly being TRBD2 (5 bases). Germline V gene data show CDR1 as LGHDT and CDR2 as YNNKEL (reference sequence). The CDR3 length is 13 residues. Trimming pared 7 bases from V and 1 base from J, leaving 9 bases between.

This clone was seen a handful of times. The V and J genes are TRBV7-9 and TRBJ1-6, with 8 positions matching TRBD1. The V segment lost 3 bases and the J segment 6 bases; nucleotides outside the gene matches: 13. The CDR3 covers 18 residues. The germline V gene has CDR1 SEHNR and CDR2 FQNEAQ (reference sequence). The CDR3 reads CASSFVRAGGKPNSPLHF. CDR3 nucleotides: TGTGCCAGCAGCTTCGTTAGGGCAGGGGGCAAGCCTAATTCACCCCTCCACTTT.

The chain uses TRBV4-1 and TRBJ1-1; D remains unclear. This CDR3 has 14 amino acids. Trimming pared 1 base from V and 3 bases from J, leaving 9 bases between. Germline CDR1 is MGHRA and CDR2 is YSYEKL. The CDR3 protein is CASSQAGSDTEAFF. In DNA, the CDR3 is TGCGCCAGCAGCCAAGCCGGGAGCGACACTGAAGCTTTCTTT.

This rearrangement joins TRBV6-1 to TRBJ2-3; D is undetermined. Germline-derived CDR1 and CDR2 are MNHNS and SASEGT. V was pared by 2 bases and J by 2 bases, with 5 bases between. The CDR3 is 13 amino acids. Written as DNA, the CDR3 is TGTGCCAGCAGTGAACAGGACACAGATACGCAGTATTTT. Protein: CASSEQDTDTQYF.